This TCR beta chain appears in the sequencing data of a study of blood T cell repertoires in COVID-19. Study-level information: Researchers got acute and convalescent COVID-19 samples from the United States, Italy and Spain.

Per the original methods: Nucleated cell counts were estimated from reference gene primer amplification. Profiling relied on immunoSEQ multiplex PCR, and the TCRdb table lists in-frame clones only, not all of them. V and J calls and clone size are given by that table; D and trimming were obtained from the DNA. The data show tens of thousands of clones, with 87% seen just once and approximately 5.1% held by the top ten. The ends were cut back, 4 bases at V and 3 bases at J, with 14 bases in the middle. The CDR3 is made up of 15 amino acids. The germline V gene has CDR1 SGHKS and CDR2 YYEKEE (reference sequence).

Input material: peripheral blood. This chain uses TRBV5-5 with TRBJ1-5, with a tentative D call TRBD1 (5 bases). The TCR originated in a man at least 80 years old in a cohort sampled during active COVID-19. CDR3 amino acids: CASSPMAGTNQPQHF. CDR3 nucleotide sequence: TGTGCCAGCAGCCCTATGGCGGGGACCAATCAGCCCCAGCATTTT. Complete variable domain (other parts from reference TRBV5-5 and TRBJ1-5): DAGVTQSPTHLIKTRGQQVTLRCSPISGHKSVSWYQQVLGQGPQFIFQYYEKEERGRGNFPDRFSARQFPNYSSELNVNALLLGDSALYLCASSPMAGTNQPQHFGDGTRLSIL.